One TCR beta chain is described in this entry. This sample's TCRbeta library carried unique molecular identifier barcodes. MiXCR, applied by TCRdb to the PCR reads, yields one record per CDR3 protein. The sample has about 460,000 distinct CDR3 sequences, about an eighth seen once. These data are taken from a study of T-cell reconstitution after alpha-beta-depleted transplantation in children. The germline CDR1 and CDR2 sequences are SNHLY and FYNNEI. This CDR3 comprises 14 residues. Trimming stripped 8 bases from V and 3 bases from J, with 17 bases between. V gene TRBV2 combines with J gene TRBJ2-7; D gene unclear. The sample consisted of PBMCs from the stem cell graft donor, taken from the stem cell graft. The clonotype originates from a human donor who donated a stem cell graft to a child with combined immunodeficiency. This chain's CDR3 is CASRLGHLDYEQYF. The CDR3 DNA is TGTGCCAGCCGCCTGGGTCACCTAGACTACGAGCAGTACTTC.